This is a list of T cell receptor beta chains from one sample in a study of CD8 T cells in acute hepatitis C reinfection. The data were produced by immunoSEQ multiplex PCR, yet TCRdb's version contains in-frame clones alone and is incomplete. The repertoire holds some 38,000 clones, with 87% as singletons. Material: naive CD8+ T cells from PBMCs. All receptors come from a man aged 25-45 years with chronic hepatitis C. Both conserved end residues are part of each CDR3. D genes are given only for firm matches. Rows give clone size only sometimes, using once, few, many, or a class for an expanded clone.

TGTGCCAGCTGGGGACAGGGGTCCACAGATACGCAGTATTTT,CASWGQGSTDTQYF,TRBD1,-,TRBJ2-3,TRBV19
TGCAGTGCTAGAGAAGGTGAGCAGTTCTTC,CSAREGEQFF,-,-,TRBJ2-1,TRBV20-1
TGCGCCAGCAGCCAAGAACCCTTCCTTAGCACAGATACGCAGTATTTT,CASSQEPFLSTDTQYF,-,-,TRBJ2-3,TRBV4-3
TGTGCCAGTAGTCCGACTAGCGGGGGCTACGAGCAGTACTTC,CASSPTSGGYEQYF,TRBD2,once,TRBJ2-7,TRBV19
TGTGCCAGTAGTAATAGGGGGAACACTGAAGCTTTCTTT,CASSNRGNTEAFF,-,once,TRBJ1-1,TRBV19
TGTGCCAGCAGCTTAGCTCTAGCGGAATACAATGAGCAGTTCTTC,CASSLALAEYNEQFF,TRBD2,-,TRBJ2-1,TRBV7-9
TGTGCCAGCACCGGGGCAGGGACAGAAGCTTTCTTT,CASTGAGTEAFF,-,-,TRBJ1-1,TRBV13
TGTGCCAGTAGTATCGGGACAGGTTATCACTACGAGCAGTACTTC,CASSIGTGYHYEQYF,TRBD1,-,TRBJ2-7,TRBV19
TGTGCCAGCAGCGAGGGTTATGAGCAGTTCTTC,CASSEGYEQFF,-,-,TRBJ2-1,TRBV7-9
TGTGCCAGCAGCCAAGTCGGCACTAAGCCTACTAACTATGGCTACACCTTC,CASSQVGTKPTNYGYTF,-,-,TRBJ1-2,TRBV14
TGTGCCAGCAGCTTGGGATCTGGGCTTGCAAGGTTT,CASSLGSGLARF,-,-,TRBJ1-3,TRBV5-6
TGCGCCAGCAGCCAGGGACTAGCTCAGGAGACCCAGTACTTC,CASSQGLAQETQYF,TRBD2,once,TRBJ2-5,TRBV4-1
TGTGCCAGCAGTGAACCCGCAAAGGAGACCCAGTACTTC,CASSEPAKETQYF,-,few,TRBJ2-5,TRBV25-1
TGTGCCAGCAGCCCTGCGGGACAGGGCTTCTACGAGCAGTACTTC,CASSPAGQGFYEQYF,TRBD1,-,TRBJ2-7,TRBV5-4
TGTGCCAGCAGTTCTGAACAGCGAGGGGGACAGTATGGCTACACCTTC,CASSSEQRGGQYGYTF,TRBD1,-,TRBJ1-2,TRBV27
TGTGCTAGTGGTTATCCATGGCCCCAGCATTTT,CASGYPWPQHF,-,-,TRBJ1-5,TRBV12-5
TGCGCCAGCAGCCAAGAAGACCGGGGGGAAAAACTGTTTTTT,CASSQEDRGEKLFF,-,once,TRBJ1-4,TRBV4-1
TGTGCCAGCAGTTTAAAGGTTTTGGGAGATACGCAGTATTTT,CASSLKVLGDTQYF,-,-,TRBJ2-3,TRBV27
TGTGCCAGTACTTGGGCCAATCAGCCCCAGCATTTT,CASTWANQPQHF,-,few,TRBJ1-5,TRBV19
TGTGCCAGCAGTTTGGCGCCCCCGGGACAGTTCTACGAGCAGTACTTC,CASSLAPPGQFYEQYF,TRBD1,-,TRBJ2-7,TRBV27
TGTGCCAGCAGCACCCCCTTGGCGGGAGGAACCGGGGAGCTGTTTTTT,CASSTPLAGGTGELFF,TRBD2,once,TRBJ2-2,TRBV7-3
TGTGCCAGCAGCTATTCTCGGAGCACTGAAGCTTTCTTT,CASSYSRSTEAFF,-,-,TRBJ1-1,TRBV5-5
TGTGCCAGCAGCCTTAACTATGGCTACACCTTC,CASSLNYGYTF,-,-,TRBJ1-2,TRBV7-9
TGTGCCAGCAGGCTGACAGGAGCCAACACTGAAGCTTTCTTT,CASRLTGANTEAFF,-,-,TRBJ1-1,TRBV25-1
TGTGCCAGCAGCTTTGATTCCGGGTCTTTGGGGGACGAGCAGTACTTC,CASSFDSGSLGDEQYF,-,-,TRBJ2-7,TRBV5-8
TGTGCCAGCAGCTTAGAGGGGGGACTAGCGGGAGGGCCTGGTAGGGTTGAGCAGTTCTTC,CASSLEGGLAGGPGRVEQFF,TRBD2,-,TRBJ2-1,TRBV11-3
TGTGCCAGCAGCTTGGGGAATTCCTACGAGCAGTACTTC,CASSLGNSYEQYF,-,-,TRBJ2-7,TRBV5-4
TGTGCCAGCAGCGCGGGAGGGGATAGGGAAAAACTGTTTTTT,CASSAGGDREKLFF,-,-,TRBJ1-4,TRBV5-5
TGTGCCAGCAGCTTAGTTCCAAGGAGCTCCTACGAGCAGTACTTC,CASSLVPRSSYEQYF,-,-,TRBJ2-7,TRBV11-2
TGCGCCAGCAGCTTCTTAGCGGGAGATACAGATACGCAGTATTTT,CASSFLAGDTDTQYF,TRBD2,-,TRBJ2-3,TRBV5-1
TGTGCCAGCAGCTCCGGGACAGTCAATTCACCCCTCCACTTT,CASSSGTVNSPLHF,TRBD1,-,TRBJ1-6,TRBV13
TGTGCCAGCAGCCATTCCCGGGACCCCCCCTCCTACGAGCAGTACTTC,CASSHSRDPPSYEQYF,-,-,TRBJ2-7,TRBV16
TGTGCCAGCAACCCATCGGGGACCGGGGAGCTGTTTTTT,CASNPSGTGELFF,-,few,TRBJ2-2,TRBV6-5
TGTGCCAGCAGCAACCCCACCGGGGAGCTGTTTTTT,CASSNPTGELFF,-,-,TRBJ2-2,TRBV2
TGCAGCGCATGGGACAGACAATACGAGCAGTACTTC,CSAWDRQYEQYF,TRBD1,-,TRBJ2-7,TRBV29-1
TGCGCCAGCAGCTTGTCTCCAGGAGGCACTGAAGCTTTCTTT,CASSLSPGGTEAFF,-,-,TRBJ1-1,TRBV5-1
TGTGCCAGCAGCTCAGGGTTCACTGAAGCTTTCTTT,CASSSGFTEAFF,-,-,TRBJ1-1,TRBV7-9
TGTGCCAGCAGCCCCACCGCGAGTTTCGAGCAGTACTTC,CASSPTASFEQYF,-,-,TRBJ2-7,TRBV7-9
TGTGCCAGTAGTCCCCCGGGGTACGAGCAGTACTTC,CASSPPGYEQYF,-,-,TRBJ2-7,TRBV19
TGTGCCAGCAGCATGAGTTACAACAGGGAGGTCTATGGCTACACCTTC,CASSMSYNREVYGYTF,-,-,TRBJ1-2,TRBV12-1
TGTGCCAGCAGTTATCAGGGGTCGGATGAGCAGTTCTTC,CASSYQGSDEQFF,-,-,TRBJ2-1,TRBV6-5
TGTGCCAGCAGCTTAGCCGGGTACGAGCAGTACTTC,CASSLAGYEQYF,-,-,TRBJ2-7,TRBV11-3
TGTGCCAGCAGTTACTCCAGTACAGATACGCAGTATTTT,CASSYSSTDTQYF,-,-,TRBJ2-3,TRBV6-5
TGCAGCGCACGACAGGGTGGGAACTATGGCTACACCTTC,CSARQGGNYGYTF,TRBD1,-,TRBJ1-2,TRBV29-1
TGTGCCAGTAGACGAGACACGCTGGCCTCCTACAATGAGCAGTTCTTC,CASRRDTLASYNEQFF,-,-,TRBJ2-1,TRBV19